A single sample is the source of the 2 T cell receptor beta chains below, sequenced in a study of tumor-infiltrating lymphocytes in primary liver carcinoma. Both RNA and DNA were isolated together from about 21-30 mg of bulk tissue that had not been sorted. The researchers produced TCR beta cDNA from 500 ng total RNA with a constant-region primer. Modified slightly, ARM-PCR produced TCR beta libraries over three nested multiplex PCR rounds. The first two PCR rounds used TRBV1-TRBV30 forward primers with a C-beta reverse primer, 9 to 10 cycles each. MiXCR, applied by TCRdb to the multiplex PCR reads, yields one record per CDR3 protein. The sample has under 130,000 distinct CDR3 sequences, approximately 82% seen once. Specimen: liver tumor tissue from sampling region 3. The subset denotes: tumor region T3, left-lateral pole. Receptors originate from a man aged 40-49 years with primary liver carcinoma and hepatitis B virus infection.

This clonotype occurred many times. In DNA, the CDR3 is TGCGCCAGCAGCTTGATTGAAAGTGGCTACAATGAGCAGTTCTTC. Translation gives CASSLIESGYNEQFF. The V call is TRBV5-1, the J call TRBJ2-1; unclear D gene. Between the trimmed V and J ends, which lost 1 base and 3 bases, there was a span of 11 bases. Germline assignment: CDR1 SGHRS and CDR2 YFSETQ. This CDR3 is 15 amino acids long.

Remarks on this clonotype: The final CDR3 position lacks the conserved phenylalanine or tryptophan, pointing to a likely read error. The DNA is omitted, as the CDR3 cannot be located on it reliably, and the CDR3 follows TCRdb's listing. The chain carries TRBV11-2 and TRBJ2-7. The CDR3 contains 14 residues when both ends are counted. Germline CDR1 reads SGHAT; CDR2 reads FQNNGV. The CDR3 here is CASSLDGVAYGQYL.